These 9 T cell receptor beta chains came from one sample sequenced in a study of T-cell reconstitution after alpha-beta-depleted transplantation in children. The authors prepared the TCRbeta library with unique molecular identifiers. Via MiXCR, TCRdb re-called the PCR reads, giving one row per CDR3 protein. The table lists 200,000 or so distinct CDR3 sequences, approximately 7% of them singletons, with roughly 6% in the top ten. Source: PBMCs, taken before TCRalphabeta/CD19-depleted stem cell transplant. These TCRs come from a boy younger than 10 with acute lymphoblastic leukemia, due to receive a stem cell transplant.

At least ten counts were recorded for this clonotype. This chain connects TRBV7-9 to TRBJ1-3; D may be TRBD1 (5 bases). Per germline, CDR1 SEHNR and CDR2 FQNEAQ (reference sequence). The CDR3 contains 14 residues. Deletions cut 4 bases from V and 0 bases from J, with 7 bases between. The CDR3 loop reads CASSSDNSGNTIYF. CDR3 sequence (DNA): TGTGCCAGCAGCTCGGACAACTCTGGAAACACCATATATTTT.

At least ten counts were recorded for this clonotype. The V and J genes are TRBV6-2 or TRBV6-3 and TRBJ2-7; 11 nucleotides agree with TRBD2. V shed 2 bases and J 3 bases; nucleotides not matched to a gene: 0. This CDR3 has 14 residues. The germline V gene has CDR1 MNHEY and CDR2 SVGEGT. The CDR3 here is CASSYGTSGYEQYF. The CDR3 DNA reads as TGTGCCAGCAGTTACGGGACTAGCGGCTACGAGCAGTACTTC.

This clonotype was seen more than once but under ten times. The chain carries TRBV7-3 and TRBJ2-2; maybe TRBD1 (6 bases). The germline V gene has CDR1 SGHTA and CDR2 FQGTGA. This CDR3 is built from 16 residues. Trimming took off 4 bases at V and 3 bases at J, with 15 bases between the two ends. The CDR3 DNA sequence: TGTGCCAGCAGCTCGGTACAGGGTAGGGACACCGGGGAGCTGTTTTTT. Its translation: CASSSVQGRDTGELFF.

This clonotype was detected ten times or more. In nucleotides, the CDR3 is TGTGCCAGCAGTTACCGGGCGGGGGAGACCCAGTACTTC. This translates into CASSYRAGETQYF. This chain joins TRBV6-2 or TRBV6-3 and TRBJ2-5, with D possibly being TRBD2 (6 bases). Germline V gene data show CDR1 as MNHEY and CDR2 as SVGEGT. The CDR3 runs to 13 residues. The ends were cut back, 2 bases at V and 5 bases at J, with 9 bases in the middle.

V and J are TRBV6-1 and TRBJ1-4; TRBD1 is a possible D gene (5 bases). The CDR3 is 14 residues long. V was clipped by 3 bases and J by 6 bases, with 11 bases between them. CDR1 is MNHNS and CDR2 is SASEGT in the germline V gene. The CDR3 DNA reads TGTGCCAGCAGTGAGGCAGGGAGAGATGAAAAACTGTTTTTT. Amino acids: CASSEAGRDEKLFF.

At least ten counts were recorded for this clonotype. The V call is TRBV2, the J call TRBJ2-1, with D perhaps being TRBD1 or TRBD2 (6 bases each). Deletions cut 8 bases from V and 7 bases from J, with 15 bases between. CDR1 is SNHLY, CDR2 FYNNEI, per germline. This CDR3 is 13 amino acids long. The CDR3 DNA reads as TGTGCCAGCGGACTACCCACAGGGAATGAGCAGTTCTTC. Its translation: CASGLPTGNEQFF.

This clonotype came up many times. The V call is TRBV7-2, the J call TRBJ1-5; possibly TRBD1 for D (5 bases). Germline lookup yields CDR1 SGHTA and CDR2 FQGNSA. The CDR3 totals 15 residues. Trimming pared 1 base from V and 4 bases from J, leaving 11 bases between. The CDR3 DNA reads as TGTGCCAGCAGCTTAGGGGGGGGATCAAATCAGCCCCAGCATTTT. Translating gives CASSLGGGSNQPQHF.

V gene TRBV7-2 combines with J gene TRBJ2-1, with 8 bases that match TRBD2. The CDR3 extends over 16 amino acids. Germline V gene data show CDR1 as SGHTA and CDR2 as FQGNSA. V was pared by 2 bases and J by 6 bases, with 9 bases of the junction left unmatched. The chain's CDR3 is CASSLRGLGYSNEQFF. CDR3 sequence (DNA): TGTGCCAGCAGCTTACGGGGACTAGGATACTCCAATGAGCAGTTCTTC.

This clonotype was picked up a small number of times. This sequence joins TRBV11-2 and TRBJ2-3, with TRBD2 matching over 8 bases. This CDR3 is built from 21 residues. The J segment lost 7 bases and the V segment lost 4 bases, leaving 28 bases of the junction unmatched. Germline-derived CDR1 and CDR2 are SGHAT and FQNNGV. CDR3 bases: TGTGCCAGCAGCTACTATGGCGGGGGGCATCTCGCCTCATCCGGGACAAATACGCAGTATTTT. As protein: CASSYYGGGHLASSGTNTQYF.